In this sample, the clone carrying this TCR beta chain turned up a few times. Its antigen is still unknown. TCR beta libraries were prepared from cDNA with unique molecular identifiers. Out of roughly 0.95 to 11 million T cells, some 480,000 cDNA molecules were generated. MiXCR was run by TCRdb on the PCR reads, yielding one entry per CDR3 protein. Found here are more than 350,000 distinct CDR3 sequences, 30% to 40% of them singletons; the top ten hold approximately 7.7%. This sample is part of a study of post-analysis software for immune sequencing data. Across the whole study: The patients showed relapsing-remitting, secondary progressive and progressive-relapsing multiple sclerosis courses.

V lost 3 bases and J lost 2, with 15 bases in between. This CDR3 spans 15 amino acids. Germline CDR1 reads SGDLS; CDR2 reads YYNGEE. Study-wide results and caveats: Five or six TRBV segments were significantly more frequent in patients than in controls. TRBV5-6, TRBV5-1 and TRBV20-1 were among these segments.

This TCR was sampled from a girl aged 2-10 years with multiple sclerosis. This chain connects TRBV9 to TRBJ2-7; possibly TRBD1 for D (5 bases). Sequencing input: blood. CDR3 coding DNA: TGTGCCAGCAGCGCCGCCGACAGTCCTACCTACGAGCAGTACTTC. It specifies CASSAADSPTYEQYF. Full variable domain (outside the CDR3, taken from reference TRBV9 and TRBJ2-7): DSGVTQTPKHLITATGQRVTLRCSPRSGDLSVYWYQQSLDQGLQFLIQYYNGEERAKGNILERFSAQQFPDLHSELNLSSLELGDSALYFCASSAADSPTYEQYFGPGTRLTVT.